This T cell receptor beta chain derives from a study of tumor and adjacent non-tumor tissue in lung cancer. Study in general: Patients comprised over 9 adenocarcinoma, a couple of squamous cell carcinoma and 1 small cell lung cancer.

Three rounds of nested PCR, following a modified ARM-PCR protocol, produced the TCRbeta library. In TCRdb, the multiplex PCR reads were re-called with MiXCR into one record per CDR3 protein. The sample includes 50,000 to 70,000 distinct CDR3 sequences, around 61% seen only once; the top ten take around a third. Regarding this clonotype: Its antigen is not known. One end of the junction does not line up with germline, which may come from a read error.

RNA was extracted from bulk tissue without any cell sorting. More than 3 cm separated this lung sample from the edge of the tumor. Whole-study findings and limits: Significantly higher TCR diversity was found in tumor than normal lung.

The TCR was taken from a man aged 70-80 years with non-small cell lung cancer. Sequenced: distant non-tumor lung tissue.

The CDR3 here is CANSLDGTRGKQFF. DNA of the CDR3: TGCGCCAACAGCTTGGATGGGACTAGGGGTAAGCAGTTCTTC. This chain joins TRBV5-1 and TRBJ2-1; 8 bases fit TRBD2. Per the germline V gene, CDR1 is SGHRS and CDR2 is YFSETQ. The CDR3 is made up of 14 amino acids.